The next 32 T cell receptor beta chains were all read from a single sample in a study of cytomegalovirus exposure and HLA in healthy donors. The PCR made use of 60 Vbeta and 13 Jbeta primers. The repertoire was sequenced with immunoSEQ multiplex PCR; TCRdb's copy has only in-frame clones and lacks some. The data hold about 180,000 clones, with 80% to 90% observed a single time. The sequencing sample was made of PBMCs. The receptors stem from a girl aged 2 to 10 in good health and CMV-seropositive.

The chain has TRBV4-1 and TRBJ1-2, with D tentatively TRBD1 (5 bases). The CDR3 consists of 16 residues. In germline, CDR1 is MGHRA, CDR2 YSYEKL. V was trimmed by 2 bases and J by 0 bases, leaving 13 bases between them. The CDR3: CASSQRGHDSNYGYTF. DNA of the CDR3: TGCGCCAGCAGCCAAAGGGGCCATGATTCTAACTATGGCTACACCTTC.

The V call is TRBV12-5, the J call TRBJ1-2; D ambiguous. The CDR3 is 13 residues long. Germline CDR1 and CDR2: LGHNT and FRNRAP. V lost 2 bases and J 8 bases, leaving 12 bases between the germline ends. CDR3 amino acids: CASGLLDSRGYTF. The CDR3 DNA reads as TGTGCTAGTGGTTTGTTAGACTCTCGCGGCTACACCTTC.

The rearrangement uses TRBV9 and TRBJ1-4; tentatively, D is TRBD1 (5 bases). V was pared by 1 base and J by 5 bases, with 15 bases between. This CDR3 region has 16 residues. Germline V gene data show CDR1 as SGDLS and CDR2 as YYNGEE. The CDR3 DNA reads TGTGCCAGCAGCGTATCGGGGGACGGACGAAATGAAAAACTGTTTTTT. This gives the protein CASSVSGDGRNEKLFF.

The rearrangement links TRBV9 to TRBJ2-1; a possible D gene is TRBD2 (5 bases). In germline, CDR1 is SGDLS, CDR2 YYNGEE. This CDR3 spans 16 amino acids. V shed 4 bases and J shed 4 bases, with 18 bases lying between them. The CDR3 DNA sequence: TGTGCCAGCAGCCCCTCGGGATTAGCGATGTACAATGAGCAGTTCTTC. Translating it yields CASSPSGLAMYNEQFF.

The chain recombines TRBV7-3 with TRBJ2-1; 8 bases are shared with TRBD1. V lost 4 bases and J lost 12; bases outside the gene matches: 8. Germline CDR1 reads SGHTA; CDR2 reads FQGTGA. There are 13 residues in the CDR3. The DNA for the CDR3 is TGTGCCAGCAGCTCCGGACAGGGTGGAGGGCAGTTCTTC. Its translation: CASSSGQGGGQFF.

The rearrangement uses TRBV7-9 and TRBJ2-1, with 9 bases that match TRBD2. Germline trimming cut 6 bases from V and 8 bases from J; bases unmatched to any gene: 14. The CDR3 contains 16 residues. Germline CDR1 is SEHNR and CDR2 is FQNEAQ (reference sequence). This chain's CDR3 is CASSSFRTSVNYEQFF. Here the CDR3 DNA reads TGTGCCAGCAGTTCATTTCGGACTAGCGTCAATTATGAGCAGTTCTTC.

V usage is TRBV5-1 and J usage is TRBJ1-4; perhaps TRBD1 as D (5 bases). This CDR3 spans 14 amino acids. V was pared by 0 bases and J by 6 bases, with 9 bases between. Looked up from germline, CDR1 is SGHRS and CDR2 is YFSETQ. CDR3 amino acids: CASSLDRNYEKLFF. The CDR3 region has the DNA TGCGCCAGCAGCTTGGACAGGAACTATGAAAAACTGTTTTTT.

The rearrangement uses TRBV10-3 and TRBJ2-2; tentative D call: TRBD1 (5 bases). V was clipped by 10 bases and J by 4 bases, with 13 bases between them. This CDR3 has 13 residues. The germline CDR1 and CDR2 sequences are ENHRY and SYGVKD. CDR3 DNA: TGTGCCACCCAGGGTTTGAGCACCGGGGAGCTGTTTTTT. Its translation: CATQGLSTGELFF.

The chain couples TRBV12-5 to TRBJ2-1; 7 nucleotides align to TRBD1. CDR1 is LGHNT and CDR2 is FRNRAP in the germline V gene. The CDR3 runs 15 residues. Trimming took 0 bases from V and 10 from J; bases not matched to a gene: 9. The CDR3 nucleotides are TGTGCTAGTGGTTTGGTGGCAGGGGGAGATGGAGAGCAGTTCTTC. This translates into CASGLVAGGDGEQFF. Based on the CDR3 plus reference TRBV12-5 and TRBJ2-1, the full variable domain is DARVTQTPRHKVTEMGQEVTMRCQPILGHNTVFWYRQTMMQGLELLAYFRNRAPLDDSGMPKDRFSAEMPDATLATLKIQPSEPRDSAVYFCASGLVAGGDGEQFFGPGTRLTVL.

The chain links TRBV30 to TRBJ2-2; 10 nucleotides line up with TRBD1. Germline CDR1 and CDR2: GTSNPN and SVGIG (reference sequence). This CDR3 spans 21 amino acids. V shed 0 bases, J shed 4 bases, and the junction held 20 bases outside the gene matches. CDR3 nucleotide sequence: TGTGCCTGGAGTGTTATGGTCCTCTTACATGACAGGGGGCGGGTCACCGGGGAGCTGTTTTTT. Protein sequence: CAWSVMVLLHDRGRVTGELFF. Together with reference TRBV30 and TRBJ2-2, the CDR3 gives the full variable domain: SQTIHQWPATLVQPVGSPLSLECTVEGTSNPNLYWYRQAAGRGLQLLFYSVGIGQISSEVPQNLSASRPQDRQFILSSKKLLLSDSGFYLCAWSVMVLLHDRGRVTGELFFGEGSRLTVL.

The chain joins TRBV19 to TRBJ1-2; tentatively, D is TRBD1 (5 bases). This CDR3 comprises 15 residues. V lost 3 bases, J lost 0 bases, and 11 bases lay in between. In germline, CDR1 is LNHDA, CDR2 SQIVND (reference sequence). The CDR3 is CASSITGGTNYGYTF. CDR3 DNA sequence: TGTGCCAGTAGTATTACGGGGGGTACTAACTATGGCTACACCTTC.

The rearrangement uses TRBV5-1 and TRBJ2-7; 9 bases are a match to TRBD1. There are 15 residues in the CDR3. In germline, CDR1 is SGHRS, CDR2 YFSETQ. The V gene end was trimmed by 4 bases and the J gene end by 1 base; junction bases not matched to a gene: 6. The CDR3 DNA reads TGCGCCAGCAGCGGCCAGGGACAGGGTTCCTACGAGCAGTACTTC. Translated, it gives CASSGQGQGSYEQYF. The full variable domain, its missing parts supplied by reference TRBV5-1 and TRBJ2-7, is KAGVTQTPRYLIKTRGQQVTLSCSPISGHRSVSWYQQTPGQGLQFLFEYFSETQRNKGNFPGRFSGRQFSNSRSEMNVSTLELGDSALYLCASSGQGQGSYEQYFGPGTRLTVT.

The CDR3 spells CASSIDRVTEAFF. The CDR3 DNA is TGTGCCAGTAGTATAGACAGGGTTACTGAAGCTTTCTTT. The chain couples TRBV19 to TRBJ1-1, with D perhaps matching TRBD1 (5 bases). Germline lookup yields CDR1 LNHDA and CDR2 SQIVND (reference sequence). There are 13 residues in the CDR3. Between the trimmed V and J ends, which lost 0 bases and 5 bases, there was a span of 7 bases. The full variable domain, in which reference TRBV19 and TRBJ1-1 provide the parts outside the CDR3, is DGGITQSPKYLFRKEGQNVTLSCEQNLNHDAMYWYRQDPGQGLRLIYYSQIVNDFQKGDIAEGYSVSREKKESFPLTVTSAQKNPTAFYLCASSIDRVTEAFFGQGTRLTVV.

The genes are TRBV19 and TRBJ1-1; D is perhaps TRBD1 (5 bases). Germline values: CDR1 LNHDA, CDR2 SQIVND (reference sequence). Trimming cost V 6 bases and J 0 bases, with 17 bases left between them. The CDR3 runs 16 residues. In DNA, the CDR3 is TGTGCCAGTAGACCCATGGGGGGTCAGGTGAACACTGAAGCTTTCTTT. Its protein is CASRPMGGQVNTEAFF.

The V and J genes are TRBV4-2 and TRBJ2-7, with 7 bases fitting TRBD2. V lost 1 base, J lost 5 bases, and 5 bases stayed unmatched. The CDR3 has 14 amino acids. In germline, CDR1 is LGHNA, CDR2 YNFKEQ. Written as DNA, the CDR3 is TGTGCCAGCAGCCAAGGGGCGGGAGTGGACGAGCAGTACTTC. As protein: CASSQGAGVDEQYF.

The CDR3 spells CATSREPGGSYNEQFF. The CDR3 bases are TGTGCCACCAGCAGAGAACCAGGAGGTTCCTACAATGAGCAGTTCTTC. The chain joins TRBV15 to TRBJ2-1, with a possible D match to TRBD2 (5 bases). There are 16 residues in the CDR3. Trimming cost V 0 bases and J 1 base, with 10 bases left between them. The germline CDR1 and CDR2 sequences are LNHNV and YYDKDF (reference sequence).

This clone was found once. The V call is TRBV20-1, the J call TRBJ2-1; 7 bases are a match to TRBD1. The length of the CDR3 is 11 residues. Germline CDR1 reads DFQATT; CDR2 reads SNEGSKA (reference sequence). The trim removed 5 bases at V and 7 bases at J, leaving 2 bases unmatched. CDR3 coding DNA: TGCAGTGCTCCGACAGGGAATGAGCAGTTCTTC. It yields the protein CSAPTGNEQFF.

V usage is TRBV7-9 and J usage is TRBJ1-2; D is uncertain. V gave up 5 bases and J gave up 4 bases, with 17 bases separating them. From germline, CDR1 is SEHNR and CDR2 FQNEAQ (reference sequence). This CDR3 is built from 15 residues. CDR3: CASSRPESSLYGYTF. The CDR3 DNA follows: TGTGCCAGCAGCCGCCCGGAGTCCAGCCTCTATGGCTACACCTTC.

CDR3: CASSQRSSGATDTQYF. Written as DNA, the CDR3 is TGTGCCAGCAGCCAGAGGAGTAGCGGGGCTACAGATACGCAGTATTTT. The chain carries TRBV11-3 and TRBJ2-3; 8 bases match TRBD2. With 5 bases clipped from V and 3 bases from J, the junction kept 10 bases outside the gene matches. The V gene's germline CDR1 is SGHNT and CDR2 YENEEA. This CDR3 spans 16 amino acids.

V and J are TRBV19 and TRBJ1-5; possibly TRBD1 for D (6 bases). The CDR3 consists of 13 residues. Deletions cut 5 bases from V and 13 bases from J, with 18 bases between. Germline lookup yields CDR1 LNHDA and CDR2 SQIVND (reference sequence). The CDR3 loop is CASSLLQGAAQHF. The CDR3 nucleotides read TGTGCCAGTAGTTTACTACAGGGAGCCGCACAGCATTTT. The full variable domain, with the rest looked up from reference TRBV19 and TRBJ1-5, is DGGITQSPKYLFRKEGQNVTLSCEQNLNHDAMYWYRQDPGQGLRLIYYSQIVNDFQKGDIAEGYSVSREKKESFPLTVTSAQKNPTAFYLCASSLLQGAAQHFGDGTRLSIL.

This sequence joins TRBV19 and TRBJ1-4; a possible D gene is TRBD1 (5 bases). There are 15 residues in the CDR3. CDR1 and CDR2 (germline): LNHDA, SQIVND (reference sequence). Trimming removed 5 bases from V and 7 bases from J, with 17 bases in between. The CDR3 is CASSDRAVGGEKLFF. DNA for the CDR3: TGTGCCAGTAGTGACCGAGCGGTGGGGGGTGAAAAACTGTTTTTT.

The rearrangement uses TRBV29-1 and TRBJ2-4; the D gene is possibly TRBD1 (6 bases). V was pared by 0 bases and J by 0 bases, with 18 bases between. Germline CDR1 SQVTM, CDR2 ANQGSEA. There are 18 residues in the CDR3. CDR3 loop: CSVEELDRFNLAKNIQYF. The CDR3 coding sequence is TGCAGCGTTGAAGAACTGGACAGATTTAACCTAGCCAAAAACATTCAGTACTTC.

The V call is TRBV7-2, the J call TRBJ2-5; TRBD2 matches 8 bases. Germline CDR1 SGHTA, CDR2 FQGNSA. The CDR3 sequence is 17 residues long. The V gene end was trimmed by 0 bases and the J gene end by 0 bases; junction bases not matched to a gene: 6. The CDR3 spells CASSLAGTRGYQETQYF. CDR3 nucleotide sequence: TGTGCCAGCAGCTTAGCAGGGACTAGGGGGTACCAAGAGACCCAGTACTTC.

The rearrangement joins TRBV19 to TRBJ1-2; D gene uncertain. This CDR3 region has 15 residues. CDR1 is LNHDA, CDR2 SQIVND, per germline (reference sequence). The V and J ends lost 1 base and 4 bases respectively, with 13 bases between them. The CDR3 spells CASSIGLADSYGYTF. The CDR3 coding sequence is TGTGCCAGTAGTATAGGCCTGGCGGATAGCTATGGCTACACCTTC.

The table lists this clone with a few counts. J is TRBJ1-5 and V is TRBV9; D is unresolved. This CDR3 is 13 amino acids long. Germline V CDR1 and CDR2: SGDLS, YYNGEE. V was cut by 3 bases and J by 0 bases, with 4 bases left in between. The CDR3 is CASSADSNQPQHF. The DNA for the CDR3 is TGTGCCAGCAGCGCAGATAGCAATCAGCCCCAGCATTTT.

This clone was picked up one time. This chain joins TRBV5-1 and TRBJ2-7; TRBD1 matches 8 bases. Trimming at V came to 4 bases and at J to 6 bases, leaving 6 bases not matched to a gene. Looked up from germline, CDR1 is SGHRS and CDR2 is YFSETQ. The CDR3 contains 13 residues. The CDR3 DNA sequence: TGCGCCAGCAGCAACGGACAGGGCCGCGAGCAGTACTTC. Its translation is CASSNGQGREQYF. The variable domain in full, completed from reference TRBV5-1 and TRBJ2-7, reads KAGVTQTPRYLIKTRGQQVTLSCSPISGHRSVSWYQQTPGQGLQFLFEYFSETQRNKGNFPGRFSGRQFSNSRSEMNVSTLELGDSALYLCASSNGQGREQYFGPGTRLTVT.

A few counts support this clone. This chain links TRBV19 with TRBJ2-4; 7 bases line up with TRBD1. V shed 6 bases and J 1 base; nucleotides not matched to a gene: 0. Germline CDR1 is LNHDA and CDR2 is SQIVND (reference sequence). This CDR3 has 13 residues. This chain's CDR3 is CASRDRAKNIQYF. CDR3 nucleotides: TGTGCCAGTAGGGACAGGGCCAAAAACATTCAGTACTTC.

This clone was observed a handful of times. The chain links TRBV4-1 to TRBJ1-1; D unclear. Between the trimmed V and J ends, which lost 0 bases and 12 bases, there was a span of 14 bases. Germline lookup yields CDR1 MGHRA and CDR2 YSYEKL. The CDR3 consists of 13 residues. DNA of the CDR3: TGCGCCAGCAGCCAAGACTCATGGACTAGTACTTTCTTT. Translated: CASSQDSWTSTFF.

The chain couples TRBV30 to TRBJ1-3; TRBD1 is a possible D gene (5 bases). The ends were cut back, 4 bases at V and 1 base at J, with 14 bases in the middle. The CDR3 extends over 15 amino acids. Per the germline V gene, CDR1 is GTSNPN and CDR2 is SVGIG (reference sequence). Written as DNA, the CDR3 is TGTGCCTGGAAAATTCAGGGAGGTTCTGGAAACACCATATATTTT. Its translation is CAWKIQGGSGNTIYF. The full variable domain, completed using reference TRBV30 and TRBJ1-3, is SQTIHQWPATLVQPVGSPLSLECTVEGTSNPNLYWYRQAAGRGLQLLFYSVGIGQISSEVPQNLSASRPQDRQFILSSKKLLLSDSGFYLCAWKIQGGSGNTIYFGEGSWLTVV.

In its sample, this clone was seen a few times. The chain combines TRBV6-6 with TRBJ2-7, with D possibly matching TRBD1 (5 bases). Per the germline V gene, CDR1 is MNHNY and CDR2 is SVGAGI (reference sequence). CDR3 length equals 12 residues. The ends were cut back, 0 bases at V and 12 bases at J, with 12 bases in the middle. CDR3 residues: CASSYSTTGMYF. CDR3 DNA: TGTGCCAGCAGTTACTCGACCACAGGAATGTACTTC.

As DNA, the CDR3 is TGTGCCAGCAGCGTAGCTCCCGGGGGGGCCGCGCGGACAGATACGCAGTATTTT. Protein sequence: CASSVAPGGAARTDTQYF. The chain has TRBV9 and TRBJ2-3; 8 bases are shared with TRBD2. Germline assignment: CDR1 SGDLS and CDR2 YYNGEE. There are 18 residues in the CDR3. V lost 0 bases and J lost 3; bases outside the gene matches: 12.

The gene calls are TRBV23-1 and TRBJ1-4, with D perhaps matching TRBD1 (5 bases). TRBV23-1 carries the ORF label, with uncertain function. CDR3 size: 15 residues. V was trimmed by 6 bases and J by 5 bases, leaving 16 bases between them. The chain's CDR3 is CASSPAEGRNEKLFF. CDR3 nucleotides: TGCGCCAGCAGCCCTGCGGAGGGGCGAAATGAAAAACTGTTTTTT.